The text below deals with one T cell receptor (beta chain). Its antigen is undetermined. Both 60 Vbeta primers and 13 Jbeta primers went into the PCR. Profiling relied on immunoSEQ multiplex PCR, and the TCRdb table lists in-frame clones only, not all of them. The sample lists approximately 140,000 clones, approximately 70% occurring once. The sample originates from a study of cytomegalovirus exposure and HLA in healthy donors. The CDR3 totals 12 residues. V shed 5 bases and J 7 bases; nucleotides not matched to a gene: 2. The germline V gene encodes CDR1 SEHNR and CDR2 FQNEAQ (reference sequence). Regarding the study as a whole: One later analysis reportedly identified an Asian-associated ancestry cluster that showed fewer N-insertions than the roughly 640-donor mean. It was assumed in the presence/absence analyses that sequencing depth was roughly uniform across donors.

The receptor was derived from a woman aged 55-69 years in good health and CMV-seronegative. The rearrangement uses TRBV7-9 and TRBJ1-2; the match to TRBD1 covers 9 bases. Source material: PBMCs. CDR3 in DNA: TGTGCCAGCAGCAAGGGACAGGGTGGCTACACCTTC. Protein: CASSKGQGGYTF. Together with reference TRBV7-9 and TRBJ1-2, the CDR3 gives the full variable domain: DTGVSQNPRHKITKRGQNVTFRCDPISEHNRLYWYRQTLGQGPEFLTYFQNEAQLEKSRLLSDRFSAERPKGSFSTLEIQRTEQGDSAMYLCASSKGQGGYTFGSGTRLTVV.